The TCR beta chain described here comes from a study of T cell clonotyping in hematopoietic cell transplantation. Some clones are missing from TCRdb's copy, which holds only in-frame ones; the method was immunoSEQ multiplex PCR. The sample consists of 800 to 900 clones, about three fifths of them appearing once. The CDR3 contains 16 residues. CDR1 is MNHEY, CDR2 SVGAGI, per germline. V was cut by 0 bases and J by 7 bases, with 17 bases left in between. This clone was seen more than once but under ten times. The antigen remains undetermined. General observations from the study: Few recipient clonotypes overlapped donors; over 97% were de novo at given depth. After transplant, recipient diversity fell while pathologically expanded clonotypes grew through day 180. Graft donor and pretransplant recipient Inverse Simpson Index values predicted broader posttransplant TCR diversity. No sorting was done, leaving CD4 and CD8 contributions mixed.

The chain uses TRBV6-5 and TRBJ2-3; maybe TRBD2 (5 bases). This clonotype was sampled from a male patient between 55 and 70 years old who had an allogeneic stem cell transplant, so the T cells may come from the graft donor. Some clones in this sample may be carry-over from other donors' samples. The sample in question was peripheral blood mononuclear cells, obtained 30 days after allogeneic stem cell transplant. CDR3 in amino acids: CASSYSPPHEGYTQYF. The DNA for the CDR3 is TGTGCCAGCAGTTACTCGCCGCCCCACGAGGGATATACGCAGTATTTT.